This T cell receptor (beta chain) comes out of a study of blood T cell repertoires in COVID-19. Study in general: Sites in the United States, Italy and Spain provided acute and convalescent COVID-19 samples.

The germline V gene encodes CDR1 KGHDR and CDR2 SFDVKD. V was clipped by 5 bases and J by 0 bases; unmatched bases: 11. This CDR3 has 20 residues. Cohorts were determined from participant-reported clinical history. Source study methods: Estimates of nucleated cell counts were drawn from the amplification of reference gene primers. Clones were sequenced by immunoSEQ multiplex PCR, and TCRdb holds only the in-frame ones, with some missing. The DNA gave D and trimming, while V, J and clone size come from that table. The repertoire holds some 210,000 clones, with roughly 87% as singletons. The genes are TRBV24-1 and TRBJ2-3, with TRBD2 matching 15 bases. The clonotype comes from a young man with acute COVID-19. Sequenced sample: PBMCs or T cells enriched from blood (not recorded which). The CDR3 coding sequence is TGTGCCACCAGTGGCGTAGGACTAGCGGGAGGGATAATTAGCACAGATACGCAGTATTTT. Protein sequence: CATSGVGLAGGIISTDTQYF.